This note documents a single T cell receptor beta chain sequence. This entry belongs to a study of T cells expressing NK-cell markers. TCRdb re-called the 5' RACE reads, yielding one record per CDR3 amino acid sequence without DNA. This repertoire includes roughly 180,000 distinct CDR3 sequences. The CDR3 contains 15 residues. From germline, CDR1 is SNHLY and CDR2 FYNNEI. This chain connects TRBV2 to TRBJ2-1; no DNA is available, so the TRBD1 call from TCRdb remains unchecked. Input material: blood T cells: a sorted CD56 or NKG2C T cell subset, CD4+ or CD8+ T cells, or bulk PBMC T cells (not recorded which). The source of this sequence is a man aged 18 to 69 in good health. The chain's CDR3 is CASSVGDINSDEQFF.